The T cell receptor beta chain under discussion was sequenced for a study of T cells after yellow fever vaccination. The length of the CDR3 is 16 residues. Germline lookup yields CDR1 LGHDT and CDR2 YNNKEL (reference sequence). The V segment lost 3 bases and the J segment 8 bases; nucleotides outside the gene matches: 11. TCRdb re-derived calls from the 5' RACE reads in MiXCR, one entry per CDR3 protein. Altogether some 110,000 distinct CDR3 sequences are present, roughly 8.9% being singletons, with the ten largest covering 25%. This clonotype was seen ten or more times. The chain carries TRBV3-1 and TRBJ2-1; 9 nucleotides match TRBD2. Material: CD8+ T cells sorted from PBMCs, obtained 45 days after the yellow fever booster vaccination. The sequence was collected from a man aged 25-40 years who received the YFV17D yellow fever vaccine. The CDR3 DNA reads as TGTGCCAGCAGCCATTCAGCGGGGGGTACATGGGATGAGCAGTTCTTC. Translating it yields CASSHSAGGTWDEQFF.